These 20 T cell receptor beta chains originate from one sample sequenced in a study of OX40 agonist ivuxolimab in advanced cancers. Using immunoSEQ multiplex PCR, the repertoire was profiled, and TCRdb retains in-frame clones only, with some absent. The sample lists about 51,000 clones, 84% occurring once. The specimen was CD4+ or CD8+ T cells sorted from blood, collected in a trial of the OX40 agonist ivuxolimab. Source of these receptors: an adult with an advanced solid tumor such as melanoma, head and neck, liver or kidney cancer.

The CDR3 protein is CASTLPAAGMNTEAFF. The CDR3 DNA reads TGTGCCAGCACCCTTCCGGCGGCGGGTATGAACACTGAAGCTTTCTTT. V and J are TRBV11-2 and TRBJ1-1, with D unresolved. Germline V gene sequence: CDR1 SGHAT, CDR2 FQNNGV. Trimming shortened V by 7 bases and J by 0 bases, and 18 bases separated the two germline ends. CDR3 length equals 16 residues.

This chain joins TRBV11-3 and TRBJ2-3; D gene unclear. CDR3 length: 13 residues. The V and J ends lost 6 bases and 3 bases respectively, with 10 bases between them. Germline lookup yields CDR1 SGHNT and CDR2 YENEEA. The CDR3 DNA reads as TGTGCCAGCAGTAGATCAGCGACAGATACGCAGTATTTT. Translating it yields CASSRSATDTQYF.

The rearrangement uses TRBV5-6 and TRBJ2-5; 7 bases align to TRBD2. The junction had 12 bases not matched to a gene; V was cut back by 3 bases and J by 4 bases. CDR1 and CDR2 (germline): SGHDT, YYEEEE. There are 16 residues in the CDR3. The DNA for the CDR3 is TGTGCCAGCAGCTCCACTAGCGCCCTCACAAGAGAGACCCAGTACTTC. It yields the protein CASSSTSALTRETQYF.

The CDR3 loop reads CASSPGLADSYNEQFF. The CDR3 region has the DNA TGCGCCAGCAGCCCGGGACTAGCGGACTCCTACAATGAGCAGTTCTTC. This chain uses TRBV5-1 with TRBJ2-1; TRBD2 aligns across 11 bases. Germline CDR1 reads SGHRS; CDR2 reads YFSETQ. The V and J ends lost 4 bases and 0 bases, in that order; junction bases with no gene match: 3. The CDR3 runs to 16 residues. The complete variable domain, with remaining parts taken from reference TRBV5-1 and TRBJ2-1, reads KAGVTQTPRYLIKTRGQQVTLSCSPISGHRSVSWYQQTPGQGLQFLFEYFSETQRNKGNFPGRFSGRQFSNSRSEMNVSTLELGDSALYLCASSPGLADSYNEQFFGPGTRLTVL.

This chain joins TRBV19 and TRBJ1-6; D is undetermined. This CDR3 is built from 16 residues. Germline values: CDR1 LNHDA, CDR2 SQIVND (reference sequence). The ends were cut back, 5 bases at V and 0 bases at J, with 11 bases in the middle. This chain's CDR3 is CASSADLSSYNSPLHF. The CDR3 DNA sequence: TGTGCCAGTAGTGCGGATTTGAGCTCCTATAATTCACCCCTCCACTTT.

The chain uses TRBV6-6 and TRBJ1-4; TRBD1 might be the D (6 bases). The CDR3 has 14 residues. V lost 6 bases, J lost 5 bases, and 13 bases lay in between. Germline CDR1 and CDR2: MNHNY and SVGAGI (reference sequence). The CDR3 nucleotides read TGTGCCAGCAGCCGAGGACAGTTAAATGAAAAACTGTTTTTT. Its translation: CASSRGQLNEKLFF.

The J gene is TRBJ2-7, the V gene TRBV4-3; possibly TRBD1 for D (5 bases). Between the trimmed V and J ends, which lost 0 bases and 3 bases, there was a span of 12 bases. Germline CDR1 reads LGHNA; CDR2 reads YSLEER. This CDR3 region has 15 residues. CDR3 loop: CASSQEVAGNYEQYF. The CDR3 DNA is TGCGCCAGCAGCCAAGAAGTCGCAGGGAACTACGAGCAGTACTTC.

This clone was counted between two and nine times. The V and J genes are TRBV7-9 and TRBJ1-6; no definite D call. In germline, CDR1 is SEHNR, CDR2 FQNEAQ (reference sequence). Between the trimmed V and J ends, which lost 1 base and 7 bases, there was a span of 8 bases. The CDR3 runs 14 residues. In DNA, the CDR3 is TGTGCCAGCAGCTTAGAACCAAAAAATTCACCCCTCCACTTT. Translating it yields CASSLEPKNSPLHF.

This chain connects TRBV27 to TRBJ2-7; no clear D. The CDR3 extends over 16 amino acids. V gave up 3 bases and J gave up 3 bases, with 18 bases separating them. The germline gives CDR1 MNHEY, CDR2 SMNVEV (reference sequence). The CDR3 DNA is TGTGCCAGCAGTTTCACCCGGGCCTCGTCGATCTACGAGCAGTACTTC. Protein: CASSFTRASSIYEQYF.

The chain carries TRBV6-5 and TRBJ1-2; D unresolved. The germline V and J ends were trimmed by 6 bases and 8 bases, with 19 bases remaining between them. Germline V gives CDR1 MNHEY, CDR2 SVGAGI. The CDR3 is made up of 14 amino acids. CDR3 in amino acids: CASSPDRARGGYTF. The CDR3 DNA reads TGTGCCAGCAGCCCCGACCGGGCCCGGGGAGGCTACACCTTC.

The gene calls are TRBV11-2 and TRBJ1-6; perhaps TRBD1 as D (5 bases). V lost 1 base to trimming and J lost 9 bases, with 16 bases between them. The CDR3 loop spans 16 amino acids. In germline, CDR1 is SGHAT, CDR2 FQNNGV. The CDR3 spells CASSLGPGRGSSPLHF. The CDR3 DNA sequence: TGTGCCAGCAGCTTAGGGCCGGGACGGGGATCTTCACCCCTCCACTTT.

The CDR3 is CASSELRDRGTNYGYTF. CDR3 coding DNA: TGTGCCAGCAGTGAACTCCGGGACAGGGGAACTAACTATGGCTACACCTTC. The rearrangement links TRBV6-1 to TRBJ1-2, with 10 bases fitting TRBD1. V shed 2 bases, J shed 0 bases, and the junction held 6 bases outside the gene matches. CDR1 MNHNS and CDR2 SASEGT come from the germline V gene. The CDR3 is 17 amino acids.

This clone appeared a few times. The chain employs TRBV28 and TRBJ2-1, with TRBD1 matching over 10 bases. CDR1 MDHEN and CDR2 SYDVKM come from the germline V gene. J was trimmed by 2 bases and V by 7 bases; bases with no gene match: 5. The CDR3 has 15 amino acids. CDR3 region: CASKHGTGAYNEQFF. The CDR3 bases are TGTGCCAGCAAACACGGGACAGGGGCCTACAATGAGCAGTTCTTC. Drawing the rest from reference TRBV28 and TRBJ2-1, the complete variable domain is DVKVTQSSRYLVKRTGEKVFLECVQDMDHENMFWYRQDPGLGLRLIYFSYDVKMKEKGDIPEGYSVSREKKERFSLILESASTNQTSMYLCASKHGTGAYNEQFFGPGTRLTVL.

The chain uses TRBV5-1 and TRBJ2-6; no definite D call. The CDR3 contains 12 residues. Trimming pared 1 base from V and 7 bases from J, leaving 3 bases between. Germline V gene sequence: CDR1 SGHRS, CDR2 YFSETQ. The CDR3 spells CASSLSANVLTF. The CDR3 DNA reads TGCGCCAGCAGCTTGTCAGCCAACGTCCTGACTTTC.

This chain links TRBV29-1 with TRBJ2-4; D not resolved. Deletions cut 5 bases from V and 5 bases from J, with 7 bases between. Germline CDR1 is SQVTM and CDR2 is ANQGSEA. The CDR3 contains 11 residues. CDR3: CSVRGQNIQYF. As DNA, the CDR3 is TGCAGCGTTCGTGGTCAAAACATTCAGTACTTC.

The V and J genes are TRBV5-6 and TRBJ2-5, with unresolved D. Trimming left V 6 bases short and J 1 base short, with 4 bases between. The CDR3 has 11 amino acids. The V gene's germline CDR1 is SGHDT and CDR2 YYEEEE. The CDR3 DNA sequence: TGTGCCAGCATCGCCCAAGAGACCCAGTACTTC. Translating gives CASIAQETQYF.

The chain recombines TRBV13 with TRBJ2-7; 10 bases agree with TRBD1. From germline, CDR1 is PRHDT and CDR2 FYEKMQ (reference sequence). The V gene end was trimmed by 6 bases and the J gene end by 3 bases; junction bases not matched to a gene: 11. There are 16 residues in the CDR3. The CDR3 reads CASSAFLGTGDYEQYF. In DNA, the CDR3 is TGTGCCAGCAGTGCATTCCTTGGGACAGGGGACTACGAGCAGTACTTC.

The chain couples TRBV5-4 to TRBJ1-2; tentative D call: TRBD1 (6 bases). The CDR3 totals 15 residues. Trimming removed 0 bases at V and 8 bases at J, with 17 bases between. Germline loops: CDR1 SGHNT, CDR2 YYREEE (reference sequence). The DNA for the CDR3 is TGTGCCAGCAGCTTGGAAAATACAGGGCTGGGCGGCTACACCTTC. It is translated as CASSLENTGLGGYTF. Complete variable domain (other parts from reference TRBV5-4 and TRBJ1-2): ETGVTQSPTHLIKTRGQQVTLRCSSQSGHNTVSWYQQALGQGPQFIFQYYREEENGRGNFPPRFSGLQFPNYSSELNVNALELDDSALYLCASSLENTGLGGYTFGSGTRLTVV.

This clone was detected only once. The chain links TRBV11-2 to TRBJ2-1, with 11 bases lining up with TRBD1. Germline trimming cut 5 bases from V and 9 bases from J; bases unmatched to any gene: 6. CDR3 length: 14 amino acids. Germline-derived CDR1 and CDR2 are SGHAT and FQNNGV. CDR3 nucleotides: TGTGCCAGCAGCCTAGGACAGGGGGCTGGTGAGCAGTTCTTC. It codes for CASSLGQGAGEQFF.

The genes are TRBV10-3 and TRBJ1-5, with D unclear. This CDR3 has 14 amino acids. The V and J ends lost 6 bases and 4 bases respectively, with 13 bases between them. From germline, CDR1 is ENHRY and CDR2 SYGVKD. DNA for the CDR3: TGTGCCATCAGAGGAGACGGATGGAATCAGCCCCAGCATTTT. Its protein product is CAIRGDGWNQPQHF.